Given below is one TCR beta chain in context. Trimming removed 0 bases from V and 2 bases from J; junction bases left unmatched: 8. The CDR3 is 18 residues long. Germline-derived CDR1 and CDR2 are SGHRS and YFSETQ. Treatment combined nivolumab, ipilimumab, aspirin, low-dose cyclophosphamide and low-dose radiotherapy in a dose-escalation trial. Eligibility required advanced solid tumors lacking tumor-infiltrating lymphocytes. The data were taken from a study of low-dose radiotherapy and immunotherapy resistance in tumors. First-strand cDNA relied on TRAV- and TRBV-specific primers spanning alpha and beta chains. For amplifying TCRs, the PCR ran for around 20 cycles with Phusion, which was used together with a constant-region primer and the adapter on the V primers. TCRdb ran MiXCR on the reads and lists one entry per CDR3 protein. Of roughly 14,000 distinct CDR3 sequences in the sample, 60% were seen once.

This clonotype originated in a human donor with advanced metastatic prostate, ovarian, gallbladder or colorectal cancer (not recorded which). This table probably holds off-target reads from a library built for another chain. The gene calls are TRBV5-1 and TRBJ2-3, with 11 nucleotides matching TRBD2. The CDR3 region is CASSLVPGLAAPTDTQYF. The CDR3 DNA follows: TGCGCCAGCAGCTTGGTCCCGGGACTAGCGGCCCCCACAGATACGCAGTATTTT.